One sample yielded the 20 T cell receptor beta chains listed below, sequenced in a study of CD8+ T cells in alopecia areata. Indicated treatment: oral pan-JAK inhibitor, 5-10 mg twice daily. cDNA prepared by RNA extraction and subsequent reverse transcription served as the template for sequencing. Only in-frame clones appear in the TCRdb table, and some are missing; sequencing was by immunoSEQ multiplex PCR. The sample has roughly 110,000 clones, less than 90% seen once. Source: CD8+ T cells sorted from blood, taken at week 24, from a patient treated with tofacitinib. These receptors were taken from a human donor with alopecia areata.

The chain links TRBV15 to TRBJ1-1; no firm D call. Deletions cut 5 bases from V and 4 bases from J, with 17 bases between. The CDR3 runs 15 residues. Per germline, CDR1 LNHNV and CDR2 YYDKDF (reference sequence). CDR3 sequence reads: CATSGPREGITEAFF. CDR3 DNA sequence: TGTGCCACCAGCGGACCAAGGGAAGGGATCACTGAAGCTTTCTTT.

The chain employs TRBV30 and TRBJ2-7; D unresolved. V was pared by 1 base and J by 1 base, with 5 bases between. Germline V CDR1 and CDR2: GTSNPN, SVGIG (reference sequence). The CDR3 extends over 12 amino acids. The CDR3 loop is CAWSALSYEQYF. DNA of the CDR3: TGTGCCTGGAGTGCCCTGTCCTACGAGCAGTACTTC.

The chain recombines TRBV7-2 with TRBJ2-7; no reliable D call. Trimming stripped 5 bases from V and 7 bases from J, with 21 bases between. CDR1 is SGHTA, CDR2 FQGNSA, per germline. The CDR3 is 15 amino acids. CDR3 DNA sequence: TGTGCCAGCAGCCTCGTGGCGTTTGGGTCCGGGGAGCAGTACTTC. Amino acids: CASSLVAFGSGEQYF. Looking up the rest from reference TRBV7-2 and TRBJ2-7 gives the full variable domain: GAGVSQSPSNKVTEKGKDVELRCDPISGHTALYWYRQSLGQGLEFLIYFQGNSAPDKSGLPSDRFSAERTGGSVSTLTIQRTQQEDSAVYLCASSLVAFGSGEQYFGPGTRLTVT.

The chain is built from TRBV11-2 and TRBJ2-5; perhaps TRBD1 as D (6 bases). There are 15 residues in the CDR3. V lost 6 bases and J 0 bases, leaving 14 bases between the germline ends. From germline, CDR1 is SGHAT and CDR2 FQNNGV. CDR3 residues: CASRPSDSDQETQYF. The DNA for the CDR3 is TGTGCCAGCAGACCTTCGGACAGCGACCAAGAGACCCAGTACTTC.

This clone was seen only once. The chain couples TRBV19 to TRBJ2-2; D is undetermined. The V gene's germline CDR1 is LNHDA and CDR2 SQIVND (reference sequence). This CDR3 spans 13 amino acids. V was trimmed by 3 bases and J by 5 bases, leaving 7 bases between them. CDR3 sequence reads: CASSMVVTGELFF. The CDR3 DNA reads as TGTGCCAGTAGTATGGTGGTTACCGGGGAGCTGTTTTTT.

This chain connects TRBV9 to TRBJ2-1; TRBD2 matches at 9 bases. J gave up 2 bases and V 2 bases, and 2 bases lay outside the gene matches. The CDR3 is 15 residues long. Germline-derived CDR1 and CDR2 are SGDLS and YYNGEE. The CDR3 region has the DNA TGTGCCAGCAGCGTCAGCGGGGGGCCCTACAATGAGCAGTTCTTC. Residues: CASSVSGGPYNEQFF.

V usage is TRBV5-6 and J usage is TRBJ2-3; D remains unclear. Germline loops: CDR1 SGHDT, CDR2 YYEEEE. Trimming pared 4 bases from V and 1 base from J, leaving 7 bases between. The CDR3 contains 13 residues. The CDR3 protein is CASSPDGTDTQYF. The CDR3 DNA follows: TGTGCCAGCAGCCCCGACGGCACAGATACGCAGTATTTT.

The CDR3 bases are TGTGCCAGCAGCCCGGAAGGATCCTACGAGCAGTACTTC. It translates to CASSPEGSYEQYF. This chain links TRBV5-6 with TRBJ2-7; D not resolved. The CDR3 has 13 residues. V dropped 4 bases and J dropped 1 base, with 9 bases sitting between them. Looked up from germline, CDR1 is SGHDT and CDR2 is YYEEEE.

This clone showed up just a few times. The J gene is TRBJ2-3, the V gene TRBV29-1; 8 bases agree with TRBD1. The V gene end was trimmed by 6 bases and the J gene end by 6 bases; junction bases not matched to a gene: 11. Germline CDR1 is SQVTM and CDR2 is ANQGSEA. This CDR3 is 14 amino acids long. The CDR3 DNA reads as TGCAGCGTCGCTAGCGCAGGGGGCGCGGATACGCAGTATTTT. This codes for CSVASAGGADTQYF.

The V gene is TRBV10-3, the J gene TRBJ2-7, with D perhaps matching TRBD1 (6 bases). The V gene's germline CDR1 is ENHRY and CDR2 SYGVKD. This CDR3 has 14 amino acids. V lost 4 bases to trimming and J lost 2 bases, with 12 bases between them. CDR3 DNA: TGTGCCATCAGTGGAGGAGACAGGACCTACGAGCAGTACTTC. As protein: CAISGGDRTYEQYF.

The V and J genes are TRBV7-8 and TRBJ2-7, with D unresolved. Trimming left V 1 base short and J 2 bases short, with 9 bases between. This CDR3 region has 14 residues. CDR1 is SGHVS and CDR2 is FQNEAQ in the germline V gene. CDR3 DNA: TGTGCCAGCAGCTTAGACCGCGCTACCTACGAGCAGTACTTC. It encodes CASSLDRATYEQYF.

The V call is TRBV9, the J call TRBJ2-1; D is possibly TRBD2 (6 bases). The CDR3 covers 16 residues. Trimming cost V 0 bases and J 2 bases, with 12 bases left between them. Germline lookup yields CDR1 SGDLS and CDR2 YYNGEE. The CDR3 loop reads CASSVDAGGAYNEQFF. The CDR3 region has the DNA TGTGCCAGCAGCGTAGACGCCGGCGGGGCCTACAATGAGCAGTTCTTC.

This clone was seen only once. The chain links TRBV23-1 to TRBJ2-1; no clear D gene. Being an ORF, TRBV23-1 has a function that is uncertain. The CDR3 runs 16 residues. V lost 2 bases to trimming and J lost 5 bases, with 16 bases between them. The CDR3 protein is CASSQMLQRANNEQFF. For the CDR3, the DNA is TGCGCCAGCAGTCAAATGCTTCAACGGGCGAACAATGAGCAGTTCTTC.

The chain couples TRBV4-3 to TRBJ1-1, with unresolved D. V lost 0 bases and J 0 bases, leaving 8 bases between the germline ends. The CDR3 is 15 residues long. Germline assignment: CDR1 LGHNA and CDR2 YSLEER. In DNA form, the CDR3 reads TGCGCCAGCAGCCAAGAGTGGCTCCTGAACACTGAAGCTTTCTTT. Translation: CASSQEWLLNTEAFF.

This chain joins TRBV27 and TRBJ2-1; TRBD2 matches 10 bases. The CDR3 length is 17 residues. V was pared by 6 bases and J by 7 bases, with 15 bases of the junction left unmatched. Germline V lookup: CDR1 MNHEY, CDR2 SMNVEV (reference sequence). The CDR3 nucleotides are TGTGCCAGCAGCCCGACCCGACTAGCGGGCAACGATAATGAGCAGTTCTTC. This codes for CASSPTRLAGNDNEQFF.

This clone was found once. The V gene is TRBV5-5, the J gene TRBJ2-5; the match to TRBD2 covers 7 bases. Germline V lookup: CDR1 SGHKS, CDR2 YYEKEE (reference sequence). Trimming took 6 bases from V and 9 from J; bases not matched to a gene: 8. The CDR3 runs 12 residues. In DNA form, the CDR3 reads TGTGCCAGCACATGGGGAGGGACGGCCCAGTACTTC. It codes for CASTWGGTAQYF. Full variable domain (missing parts from reference TRBV5-5 and TRBJ2-5): DAGVTQSPTHLIKTRGQQVTLRCSPISGHKSVSWYQQVLGQGPQFIFQYYEKEERGRGNFPDRFSARQFPNYSSELNVNALLLGDSALYLCASTWGGTAQYFGPGTRLLVL.

The chain uses TRBV6-1 and TRBJ1-6; 8 bases map to TRBD1. The junction had 7 bases not matched to a gene; V was cut back by 5 bases and J by 10 bases. The CDR3 extends over 14 amino acids. Germline V lookup: CDR1 MNHNS, CDR2 SASEGT. The CDR3 bases are TGTGCCAGCAGTAAGACAGGGGCAGGGTCACCCCTCCACTTT. Encoded protein: CASSKTGAGSPLHF.

The V gene is TRBV2, the J gene TRBJ2-5; no firm D call. This CDR3 is built from 13 residues. The germline V and J ends were trimmed by 3 bases and 6 bases, with 11 bases remaining between them. Looked up from germline, CDR1 is SNHLY and CDR2 is FYNNEI. Written as DNA, the CDR3 is TGTGCCAGCAGTGAGCTAAGGGCCAAGACCCAGTACTTC. This codes for CASSELRAKTQYF. Combining the CDR3 with reference TRBV2 and TRBJ2-5 gives the whole variable domain EPEVTQTPSHQVTQMGQEVILRCVPISNHLYFYWYRQILGQKVEFLVSFYNNEISEKSEIFDDQFSVERPDGSNFTLKIRSTKLEDSAMYFCASSELRAKTQYFGPGTRLLVL.

The gene calls are TRBV13 and TRBJ2-3; TRBD2 aligns across 8 bases. V lost 2 bases to trimming and J lost 2 bases; unmatched junction nucleotides: 6. CDR1 PRHDT and CDR2 FYEKMQ come from the germline V gene (reference sequence). The CDR3 spans 16 residues. Here the CDR3 DNA reads TGTGCCAGCAGCTTAAGCGGCGGGGGGACCACAGATACGCAGTATTTT. Translation gives CASSLSGGGTTDTQYF.

CDR3 loop: CASSYGRNTEAFF. As DNA, the CDR3 is TGTGCCAGCAGTTACGGCCGGAACACTGAAGCTTTCTTT. The chain joins TRBV27 to TRBJ1-1; D call uncertain. The CDR3 has 13 amino acids. CDR1 is MNHEY, CDR2 SMNVEV, per germline (reference sequence). Trimming pared 4 bases from V and 1 base from J, leaving 7 bases between.